This TCR beta chain was sequenced during a study of blood T cell repertoires in COVID-19. Study information: Acute and convalescent COVID-19 specimens originated in the United States, Italy and Spain. T cells, B-cell-depleted T cells, or PBMCs supplied cDNA or gDNA.

V lost 6 bases to trimming and J lost 6 bases, with 20 bases between them. The germline V gene has CDR1 MNHNY and CDR2 SVGAGI (reference sequence). CDR3 length equals 15 residues. The method was immunoSEQ multiplex PCR; TCRdb's version includes in-frame clones alone and lacks a portion of them. The sample lists under 300,000 clones; about 90% were seen once. Which cohort a participant joined came from the clinical history participants gave. The sample consisted of PBMCs or T cells enriched from blood (not recorded which). The V call is TRBV6-6, the J call TRBJ1-2; D unclear. This receptor was obtained from a woman in her 30s with acute COVID-19. In DNA form, the CDR3 reads TGTGCCAGCAGCCCTTCTGTTAACACCGGGGATGGCTACACCTTC. Its translation: CASSPSVNTGDGYTF.